This T cell receptor (beta chain) came from a study of cytotoxic CD8 clonotypes in ibrutinib-treated CLL. About the study: Mean yields were about 260,000 productive templates and 80,000 to 95,000 productive rearrangements per sample.

Only one count was recorded for this clone. Data came from immunoSEQ multiplex PCR; TCRdb stores just in-frame clones and leaves some out. The repertoire holds some 23,000 clones, with roughly 71% as singletons. In germline, CDR1 is GTSNPN, CDR2 SVGIG (reference sequence). The CDR3 totals 13 residues. V was pared by 0 bases and J by 6 bases, with 12 bases between. J is TRBJ2-7 and V is TRBV30, with a tentative D call TRBD2 (5 bases). The TCR comes from a human donor with chronic lymphocytic leukemia. Here the sequenced sample was PBMCs, taken after 12 months of ibrutinib treatment. CDR3 sequence reads: CAWSVSPAGEQYF. CDR3 DNA sequence: TGTGCCTGGAGTGTAAGTCCTGCGGGCGAGCAGTACTTC.